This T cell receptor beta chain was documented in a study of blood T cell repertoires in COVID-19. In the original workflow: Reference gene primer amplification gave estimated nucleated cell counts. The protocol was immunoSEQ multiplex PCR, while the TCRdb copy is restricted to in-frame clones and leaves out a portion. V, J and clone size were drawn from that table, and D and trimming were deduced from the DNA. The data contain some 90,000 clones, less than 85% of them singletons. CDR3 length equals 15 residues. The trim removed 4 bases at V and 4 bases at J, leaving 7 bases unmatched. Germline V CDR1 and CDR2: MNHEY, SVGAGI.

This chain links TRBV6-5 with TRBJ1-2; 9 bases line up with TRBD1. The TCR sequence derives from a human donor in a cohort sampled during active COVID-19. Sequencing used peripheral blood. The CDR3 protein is CASSSEDRGIYGYTF. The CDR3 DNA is TGTGCCAGCAGTTCAGAGGACAGGGGCATCTATGGCTACACCTTC.